The present entry profiles one T cell receptor (beta chain) with its context. The time point: cycle 4 day 1 (C4D1), after more than 5 weeks of nivolumab. Each of the patients experienced relapse following autologous stem cell transplantation, and their brentuximab vedotin exposure differed. The table came from immunoSEQ multiplex PCR; TCRdb's copy has only in-frame clones and leaves some out. The table records roughly 21,000 clones, over 65% of them present only once. The sample comes from a study of PD-1 blockade in classical Hodgkin lymphoma. CDR1 is SGHRS and CDR2 is YFSETQ in the germline V gene. CDR3 length: 16 amino acids. Trimming removed 3 bases at V and 10 bases at J, with 20 bases between.

V and J are TRBV5-1 and TRBJ1-6, with D tentatively TRBD1 (5 bases). This clonotype was sampled from a human donor with classical Hodgkin lymphoma. The source material was peripheral blood mononuclear cells (PBMCs), sampled before the fourth cycle of nivolumab. CDR3: CASSSLRDGGRSPLHF. In nucleotides, the CDR3 is TGCGCCAGCAGCTCCCTCCGGGACGGTGGTCGATCACCCCTCCACTTT.